The sample holds a few counts of the clone carrying this TCR beta chain. Its antigen is unidentified. This entry is derived from a study of response to subunit inactivated influenza vaccine. Whole-study findings and limits: That few new T cells are recruited by each seasonal influenza vaccination was the authors' suggestion.

TCRdb re-analysed the RT-PCR reads in MiXCR, keeping a single row per CDR3 protein. The sample shows 550,000 to 800,000 distinct CDR3 sequences, about 15% of them seen only once. This CDR3 region has 13 residues. The V end was cut by 3 bases, the J end by 7 bases, with 10 bases between. The sample was PBMCs from blood, taken 14 days before vaccination. This clonotype originated in a man between 45 and 60 years old who received an inactivated influenza vaccine. The V gene is TRBV12-3 or TRBV12-4, the J gene TRBJ1-5; D ambiguous. The CDR3 DNA reads TGTGCCAGCAGTTTCTCGGTGACACAGCCCCAGCATTTT. Its translation: CASSFSVTQPQHF.